What follows describes a single TCR beta chain. What it binds is not known. This sample was included in a study of T cell responses to AZD1222 COVID-19 vaccine. Study-level findings and limits: Close to half of spike-specific TCRs reportedly recognize unmutated variant regions. Donors, mostly white British, included more females; clonal diversity was possibly underestimated.

The table came from immunoSEQ multiplex PCR; TCRdb's copy has only in-frame clones and leaves some out. The table records some 150,000 clones, 90% of them present only once. This TCR was recovered from an adult in good health. This specimen was peripheral blood, taken on day 0 of AZD1222 vaccination.

DNA for the CDR3: TGTGCCAGCAGCCAAGTGTGGCCCTCACCAGACACCGGGGAGCTGTTTTTT. Protein: CASSQVWPSPDTGELFF. The J gene is TRBJ2-2, the V gene TRBV4-2; no clear D. The CDR3 covers 17 residues. The V end lost 1 base, the J end lost 3 bases, and 15 bases lay between the germline ends. Per germline, CDR1 LGHNA and CDR2 YNFKEQ.